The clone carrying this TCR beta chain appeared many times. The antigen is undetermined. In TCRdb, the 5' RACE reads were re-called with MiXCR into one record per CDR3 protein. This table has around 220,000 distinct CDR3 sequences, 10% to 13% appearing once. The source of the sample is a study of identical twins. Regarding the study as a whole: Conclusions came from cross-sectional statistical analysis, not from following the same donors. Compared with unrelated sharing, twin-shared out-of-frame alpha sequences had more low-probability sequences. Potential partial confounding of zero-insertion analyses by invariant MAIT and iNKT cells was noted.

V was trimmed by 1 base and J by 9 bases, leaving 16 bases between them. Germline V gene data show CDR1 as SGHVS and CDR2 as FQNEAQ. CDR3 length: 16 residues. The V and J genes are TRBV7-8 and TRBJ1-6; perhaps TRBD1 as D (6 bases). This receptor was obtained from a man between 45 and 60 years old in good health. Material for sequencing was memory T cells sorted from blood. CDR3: CASSLGYTGAGSPLHF. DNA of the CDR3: TGTGCCAGCAGCTTAGGGTATACGGGGGCTGGTTCACCCCTCCACTTT.